The subject of this entry is one T cell receptor (beta chain). As yet, its antigen is unknown. The data were taken from a study of T cell repertoires in cytomegalovirus infection. Study background: Public TCR beta signature analysis indicated the presence of both CMV infection and matching HLA type.

Study results and limitations: Summed public TCR beta family frequency identified CMV carriers bearing the relevant HLA. The ex vivo response was dominated by HLA-C-restricted CMV-specific TCR beta clonotypes.

Germline loops: CDR1 SGHVS, CDR2 FNYEAQ. CDR3 length equals 17 residues. Trimming cost V 5 bases and J 1 base, with 21 bases left between them. TCRdb itself ran the reads through MiXCR, one entry per CDR3 protein. The repertoire consists of approximately 160,000 distinct CDR3 sequences, with 17% occurring once and the leading ten covering roughly a sixth. Sequences were obtained from CD8+ T cells from PBMCs. The V call is TRBV7-6, the J call TRBJ2-7; D unclear. This sequence originates from a human donor in good health (CMV status not recorded). Some clones in this sample may be carry-over from other donors' samples. As DNA, the CDR3 is TGTGCCAGCAGCCCCCTGCCAAGACCCGGTTGGTCCTACGAGCAGTACTTC. Translation: CASSPLPRPGWSYEQYF. Combining the CDR3 with reference TRBV7-6 and TRBJ2-7 gives the whole variable domain GAGVSQSPRYKVTKRGQDVALRCDPISGHVSLYWYRQALGQGPEFLTYFNYEAQQDKSGLPNDRFSAERPEGSISTLTIQRTEQRDSAMYRCASSPLPRPGWSYEQYFGPGTRLTVT.